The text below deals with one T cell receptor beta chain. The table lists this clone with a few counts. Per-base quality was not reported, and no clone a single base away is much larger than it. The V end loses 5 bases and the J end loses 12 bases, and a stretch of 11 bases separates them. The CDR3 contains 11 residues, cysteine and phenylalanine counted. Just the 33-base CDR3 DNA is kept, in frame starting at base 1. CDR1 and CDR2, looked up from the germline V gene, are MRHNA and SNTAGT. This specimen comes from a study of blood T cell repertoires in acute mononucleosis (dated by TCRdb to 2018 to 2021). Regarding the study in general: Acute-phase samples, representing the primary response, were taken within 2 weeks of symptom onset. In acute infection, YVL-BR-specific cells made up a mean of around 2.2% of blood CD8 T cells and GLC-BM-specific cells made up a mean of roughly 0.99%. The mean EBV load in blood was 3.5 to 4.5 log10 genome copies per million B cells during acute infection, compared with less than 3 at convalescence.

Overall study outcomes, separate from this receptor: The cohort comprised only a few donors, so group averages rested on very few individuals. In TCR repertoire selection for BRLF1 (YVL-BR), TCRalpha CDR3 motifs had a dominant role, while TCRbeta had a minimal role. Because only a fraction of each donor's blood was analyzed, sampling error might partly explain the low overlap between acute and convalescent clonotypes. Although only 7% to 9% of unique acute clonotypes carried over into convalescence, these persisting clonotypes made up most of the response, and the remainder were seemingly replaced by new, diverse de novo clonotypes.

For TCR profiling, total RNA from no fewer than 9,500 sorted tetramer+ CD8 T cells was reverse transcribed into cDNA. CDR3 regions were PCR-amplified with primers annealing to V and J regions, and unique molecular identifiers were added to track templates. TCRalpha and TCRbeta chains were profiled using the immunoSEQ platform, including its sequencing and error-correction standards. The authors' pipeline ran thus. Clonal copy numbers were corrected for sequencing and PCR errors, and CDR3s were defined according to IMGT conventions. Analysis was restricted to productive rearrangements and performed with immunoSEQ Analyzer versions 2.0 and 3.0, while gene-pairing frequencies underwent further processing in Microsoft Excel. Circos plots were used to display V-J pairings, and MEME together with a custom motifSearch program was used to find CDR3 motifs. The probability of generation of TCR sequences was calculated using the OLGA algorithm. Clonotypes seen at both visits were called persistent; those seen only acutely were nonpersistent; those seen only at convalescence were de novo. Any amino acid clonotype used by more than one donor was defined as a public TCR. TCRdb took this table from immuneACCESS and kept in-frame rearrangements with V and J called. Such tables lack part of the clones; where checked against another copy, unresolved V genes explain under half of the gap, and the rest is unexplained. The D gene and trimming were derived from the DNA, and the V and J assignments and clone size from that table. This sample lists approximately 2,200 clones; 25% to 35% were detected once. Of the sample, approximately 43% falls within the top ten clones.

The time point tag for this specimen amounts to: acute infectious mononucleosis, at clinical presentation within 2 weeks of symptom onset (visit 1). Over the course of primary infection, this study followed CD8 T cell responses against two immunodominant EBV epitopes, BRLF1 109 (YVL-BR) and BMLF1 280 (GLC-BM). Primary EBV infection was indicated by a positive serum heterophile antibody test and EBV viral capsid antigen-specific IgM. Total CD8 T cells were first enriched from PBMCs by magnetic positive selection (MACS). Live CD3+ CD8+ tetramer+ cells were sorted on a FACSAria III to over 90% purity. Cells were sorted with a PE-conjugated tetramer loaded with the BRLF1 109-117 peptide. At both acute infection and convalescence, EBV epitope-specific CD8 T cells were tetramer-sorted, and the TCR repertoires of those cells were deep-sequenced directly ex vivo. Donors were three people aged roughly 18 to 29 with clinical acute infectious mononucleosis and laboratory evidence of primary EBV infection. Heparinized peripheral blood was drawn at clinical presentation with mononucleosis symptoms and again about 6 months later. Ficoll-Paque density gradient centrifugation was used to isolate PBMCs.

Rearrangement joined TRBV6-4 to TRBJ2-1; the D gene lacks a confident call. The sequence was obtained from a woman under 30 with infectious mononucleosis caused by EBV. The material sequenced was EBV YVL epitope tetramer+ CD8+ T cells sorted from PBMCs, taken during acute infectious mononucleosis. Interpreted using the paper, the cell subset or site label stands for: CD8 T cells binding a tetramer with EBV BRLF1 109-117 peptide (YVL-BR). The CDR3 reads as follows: CASSPMFVQFF. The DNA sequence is TGTGCCAGCAGTCCCATGTTCGTGCAGTTCTTC.